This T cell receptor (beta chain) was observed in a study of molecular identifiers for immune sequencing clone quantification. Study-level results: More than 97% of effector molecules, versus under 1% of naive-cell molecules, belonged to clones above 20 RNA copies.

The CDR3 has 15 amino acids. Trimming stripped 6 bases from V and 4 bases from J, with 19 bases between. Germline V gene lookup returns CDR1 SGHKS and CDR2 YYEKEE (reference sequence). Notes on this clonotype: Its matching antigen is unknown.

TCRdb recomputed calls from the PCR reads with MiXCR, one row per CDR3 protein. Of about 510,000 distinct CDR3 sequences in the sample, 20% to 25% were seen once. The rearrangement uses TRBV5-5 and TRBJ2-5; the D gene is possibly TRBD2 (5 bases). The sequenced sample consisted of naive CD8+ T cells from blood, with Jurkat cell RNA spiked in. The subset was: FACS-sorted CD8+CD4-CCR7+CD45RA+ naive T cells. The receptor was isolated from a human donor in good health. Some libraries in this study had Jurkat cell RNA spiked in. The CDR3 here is CASIIAGLEAETQYF. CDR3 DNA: TGTGCCAGCATCATAGCCGGGTTGGAGGCAGAGACCCAGTACTTC.